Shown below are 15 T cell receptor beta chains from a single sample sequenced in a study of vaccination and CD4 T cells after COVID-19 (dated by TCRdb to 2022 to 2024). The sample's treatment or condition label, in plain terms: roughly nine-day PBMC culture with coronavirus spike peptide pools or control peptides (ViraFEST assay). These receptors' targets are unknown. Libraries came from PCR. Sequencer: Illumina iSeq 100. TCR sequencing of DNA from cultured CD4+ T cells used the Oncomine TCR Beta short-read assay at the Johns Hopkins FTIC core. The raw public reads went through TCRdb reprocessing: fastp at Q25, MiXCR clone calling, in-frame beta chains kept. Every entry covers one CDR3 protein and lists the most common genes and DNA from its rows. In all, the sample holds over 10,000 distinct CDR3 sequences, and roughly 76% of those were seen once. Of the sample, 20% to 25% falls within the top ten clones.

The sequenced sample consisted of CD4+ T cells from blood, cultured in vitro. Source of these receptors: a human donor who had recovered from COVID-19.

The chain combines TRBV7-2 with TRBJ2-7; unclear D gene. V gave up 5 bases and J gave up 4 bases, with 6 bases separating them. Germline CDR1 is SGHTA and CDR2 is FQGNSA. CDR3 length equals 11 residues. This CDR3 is CASSVGYEQYF. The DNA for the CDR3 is TGTGCCAGCAGCGTAGGGTACGAGCAGTACTTC.

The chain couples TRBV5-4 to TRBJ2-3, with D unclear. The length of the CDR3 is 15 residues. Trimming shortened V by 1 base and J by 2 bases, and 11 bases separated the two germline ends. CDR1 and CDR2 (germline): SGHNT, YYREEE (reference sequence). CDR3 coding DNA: TGTGCCAGCAGCTTGCAGACTTCCGACACAGATACGCAGTATTTT. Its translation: CASSLQTSDTDTQYF.

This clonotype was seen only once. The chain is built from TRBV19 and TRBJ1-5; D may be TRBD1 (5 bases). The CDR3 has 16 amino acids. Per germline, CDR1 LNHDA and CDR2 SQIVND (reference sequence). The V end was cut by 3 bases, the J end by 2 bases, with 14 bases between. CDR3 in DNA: TGTGCCAGTAGTATTAATAGCCAGGGCGGCAATCAGCCCCAGCATTTT. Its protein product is CASSINSQGGNQPQHF.

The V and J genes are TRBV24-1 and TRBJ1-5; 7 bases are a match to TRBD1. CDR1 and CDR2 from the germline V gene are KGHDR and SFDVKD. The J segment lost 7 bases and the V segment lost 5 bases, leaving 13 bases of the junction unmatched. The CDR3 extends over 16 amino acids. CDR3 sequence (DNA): TGTGCCACCAGTGCGGGGGGGCAGGGGGACTTACAGCCCCAGCATTTT. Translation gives CATSAGGQGDLQPQHF.

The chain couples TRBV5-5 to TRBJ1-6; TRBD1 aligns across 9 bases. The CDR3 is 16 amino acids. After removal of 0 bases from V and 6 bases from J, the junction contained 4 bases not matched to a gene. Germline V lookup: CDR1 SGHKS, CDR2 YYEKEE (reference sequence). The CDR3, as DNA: TGTGCCAGCAGCTTGGGACAGGGGGACGGTAATTCACCCCTCCACTTT. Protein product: CASSLGQGDGNSPLHF.

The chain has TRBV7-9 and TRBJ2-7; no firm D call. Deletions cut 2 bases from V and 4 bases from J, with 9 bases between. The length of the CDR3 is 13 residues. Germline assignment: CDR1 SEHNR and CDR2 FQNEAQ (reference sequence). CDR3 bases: TGTGCCAGCAGCTTAATGATTCAGTACGAGCAGTACTTC. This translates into CASSLMIQYEQYF.

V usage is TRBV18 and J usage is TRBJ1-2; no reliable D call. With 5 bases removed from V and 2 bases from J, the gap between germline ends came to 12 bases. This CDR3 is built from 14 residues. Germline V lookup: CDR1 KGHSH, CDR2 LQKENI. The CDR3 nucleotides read TGTGCCAGCTCAGCGACGCAATCCAACTATGGCTACACCTTC. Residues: CASSATQSNYGYTF.

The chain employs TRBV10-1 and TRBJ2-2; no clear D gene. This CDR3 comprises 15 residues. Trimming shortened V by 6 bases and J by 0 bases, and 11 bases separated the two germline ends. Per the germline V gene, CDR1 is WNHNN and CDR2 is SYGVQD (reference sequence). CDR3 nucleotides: TGCGCCAGCAGCGGACCCTTCGCGAACACCGGGGAGCTGTTTTTT. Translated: CASSGPFANTGELFF.

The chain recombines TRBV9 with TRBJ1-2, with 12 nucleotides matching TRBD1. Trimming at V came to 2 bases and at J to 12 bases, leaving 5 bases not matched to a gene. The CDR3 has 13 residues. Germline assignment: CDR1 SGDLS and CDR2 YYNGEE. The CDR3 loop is CASSVRDRGRNTF. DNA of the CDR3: TGTGCCAGCAGCGTCCGGGACAGGGGGCGGAACACCTTC.

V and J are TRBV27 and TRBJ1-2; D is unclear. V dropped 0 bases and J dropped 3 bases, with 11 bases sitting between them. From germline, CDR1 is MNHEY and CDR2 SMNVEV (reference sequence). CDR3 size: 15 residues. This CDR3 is CASSLSNHQYYGYTF. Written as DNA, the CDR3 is TGTGCCAGCAGTTTATCGAATCACCAGTACTATGGCTACACCTTC.

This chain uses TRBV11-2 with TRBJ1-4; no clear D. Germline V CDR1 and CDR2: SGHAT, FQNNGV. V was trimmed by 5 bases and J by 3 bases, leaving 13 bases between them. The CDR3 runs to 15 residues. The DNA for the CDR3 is TGTGCCAGCAGCCCCCCTGCAGACCCTAATGAAAAACTGTTTTTT. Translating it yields CASSPPADPNEKLFF. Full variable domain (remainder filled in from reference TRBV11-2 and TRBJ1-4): EAGVAQSPRYKIIEKRQSVAFWCNPISGHATLYWYQQILGQGPKLLIQFQNNGVVDDSQLPKDRFSAERLKGVDSTLKIQPAKLEDSAVYLCASSPPADPNEKLFFGSGTQLSVL.

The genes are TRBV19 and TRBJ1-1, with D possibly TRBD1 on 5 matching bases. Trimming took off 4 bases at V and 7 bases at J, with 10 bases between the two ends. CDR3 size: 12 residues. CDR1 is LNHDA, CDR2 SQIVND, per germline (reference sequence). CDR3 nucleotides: TGTGCCAGTAGTAGTCGTCAGGGTGAAGCTTTCTTT. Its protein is CASSSRQGEAFF.

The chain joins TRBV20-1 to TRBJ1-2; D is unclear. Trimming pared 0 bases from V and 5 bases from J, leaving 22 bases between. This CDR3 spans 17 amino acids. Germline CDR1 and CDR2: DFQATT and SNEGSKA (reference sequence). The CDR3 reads CSARDVRPPIILYGYTF. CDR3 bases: TGCAGTGCTAGAGATGTAAGGCCCCCGATTATTCTTTATGGCTACACCTTC.

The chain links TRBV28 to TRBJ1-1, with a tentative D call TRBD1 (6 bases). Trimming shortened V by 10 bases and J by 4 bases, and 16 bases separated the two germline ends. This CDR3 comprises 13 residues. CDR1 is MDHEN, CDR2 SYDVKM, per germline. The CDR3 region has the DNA TGTGCCACCTCGGGGGGGCCCGGCACTGAAGCTTTCTTT. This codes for CATSGGPGTEAFF.

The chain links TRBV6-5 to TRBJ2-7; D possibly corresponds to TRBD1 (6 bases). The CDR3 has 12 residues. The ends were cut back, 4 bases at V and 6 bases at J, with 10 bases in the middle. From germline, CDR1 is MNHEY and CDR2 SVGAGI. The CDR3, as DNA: TGTGCCAGCAGTTCCAGGGGTGGCGAGCAGTACTTC. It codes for CASSSRGGEQYF.